A single sample gave rise to the 11 T cell receptor beta chains below, sequenced in a study of a mutant IDH1 vaccine in newly diagnosed glioma. What these receptors recognize is not known. The time point denotes: week 47, end of study. One vaccine dose held 300 ug of mutant IDH1 20-mer peptide and came with topical imiquimod. The data were produced by immunoSEQ multiplex PCR, yet TCRdb's version contains in-frame clones alone and is incomplete. Among approximately 80,000 clones listed, 70% to 90% were seen once. Material: PBMCs, obtained from a glioma patient whose treatment included an IDH1 peptide vaccine. These receptors came from a man in his forties with glioma.

V and J are TRBV9 and TRBJ1-4; 7 bases align to TRBD1. Losses at the gene ends were 3 bases for V and 5 bases for J; bases not matched to a gene: 4. Germline assignment: CDR1 SGDLS and CDR2 YYNGEE. The CDR3 sequence is 14 residues long. The CDR3 DNA reads TGTGCCAGCAGCGCAGGGGGGCACAATGAAAAACTGTTTTTT. Encoded protein: CASSAGGHNEKLFF.

The chain has TRBV14 and TRBJ2-1; no clear D gene. CDR1 is SGHDN, CDR2 FVKESK, per germline. The CDR3 contains 16 residues. Trimming left V 1 base short and J 4 bases short, with 14 bases between. CDR3 sequence reads: CASSQVRVSLYNEQFF. Written as DNA, the CDR3 is TGTGCCAGCAGCCAAGTACGGGTTTCCCTTTACAATGAGCAGTTCTTC.

This chain uses TRBV6-5 with TRBJ2-5; D might be TRBD1 or TRBD2, each matching 5 bases. This CDR3 contains 16 residues. The V and J ends lost 0 bases and 3 bases respectively, with 14 bases between them. The germline CDR1 and CDR2 sequences are MNHEY and SVGAGI. This CDR3 is CASSYSGVGVKETQYF. CDR3 in DNA: TGTGCCAGCAGTTACTCAGGGGTGGGGGTTAAAGAGACCCAGTACTTC.

The rearrangement joins TRBV5-5 to TRBJ2-7, with D perhaps matching TRBD1 (5 bases). Per germline, CDR1 SGHKS and CDR2 YYEKEE (reference sequence). The CDR3 loop spans 15 amino acids. V was clipped by 0 bases and J by 4 bases, with 14 bases between them. The CDR3 reads CASSLDRRLPYEQYF. CDR3 DNA sequence: TGTGCCAGCAGCTTGGACAGGCGTCTCCCATACGAGCAGTACTTC.

A few counts support this clone. The chain uses TRBV4-1 and TRBJ1-4, with 7 bases lining up with TRBD1. J gave up 3 bases and V 3 bases, and 7 bases lay outside the gene matches. The CDR3 spans 16 residues. Per the germline V gene, CDR1 is MGHRA and CDR2 is YSYEKL. As DNA, the CDR3 is TGCGCCAGCAGCCATCCAGGGGGGACAGCTAATGAAAAACTGTTTTTT. The encoded protein is CASSHPGGTANEKLFF.

The chain's CDR3 is CASSDQGGVGLLEQFF. CDR3 coding DNA: TGTGCCAGCAGTGACCAGGGAGGGGTAGGGTTACTTGAGCAGTTCTTC. The chain combines TRBV2 with TRBJ2-1, with TRBD2 matching over 7 bases. The CDR3 is 16 amino acids. Germline V gene lookup returns CDR1 SNHLY and CDR2 FYNNEI. Trimming took 3 bases from V and 9 from J; bases not matched to a gene: 14. Full variable domain (outside the CDR3, taken from reference TRBV2 and TRBJ2-1): EPEVTQTPSHQVTQMGQEVILRCVPISNHLYFYWYRQILGQKVEFLVSFYNNEISEKSEIFDDQFSVERPDGSNFTLKIRSTKLEDSAMYFCASSDQGGVGLLEQFFGPGTRLTVL.

This chain uses TRBV7-9 with TRBJ2-3; TRBD1 aligns across 7 bases. Germline V CDR1 and CDR2: SEHNR, FQNEAQ (reference sequence). There are 13 residues in the CDR3. V lost 2 bases to trimming and J lost 8 bases; unmatched junction nucleotides: 4. The CDR3 loop reads CASSLPGGATQYF. The CDR3 nucleotides read TGTGCCAGCAGCTTACCAGGGGGTGCTACGCAGTATTTT.

The V call is TRBV10-3, the J call TRBJ1-1; D not resolved. With 3 bases removed from V and 1 base from J, the gap between germline ends came to 9 bases. The CDR3 covers 14 residues. Germline assignment: CDR1 ENHRY and CDR2 SYGVKD. This CDR3 reads CAISDPPTNTEAFF. As DNA, the CDR3 is TGTGCCATCAGTGATCCCCCCACGAACACTGAAGCTTTCTTT.

This sequence joins TRBV18 and TRBJ2-5, with D perhaps matching TRBD1 or TRBD2 (5 bases each). The J call is uncertain, as TRBJ2-7 better fits the DNA end. CDR1 is KGHSH and CDR2 is LQKENI in the germline V gene. The CDR3 consists of 13 residues. The CDR3 spells CASSPRGYHEQYF. The DNA of the CDR3 is TGTGCCAGCTCACCACGGGGGTACCACGAGCAGTACTTC.

The chain joins TRBV18 to TRBJ2-6; D remains unclear. Looked up from germline, CDR1 is KGHSH and CDR2 is LQKENI. The length of the CDR3 is 20 residues. V was clipped by 2 bases and J by 1 base, with 21 bases between them. The CDR3 region has the DNA TGTGCCAGCTCACCAATCGATGTGCTCCAGGTCTTTTCTGGGGCCAACGTCCTGACTTTC. It yields the protein CASSPIDVLQVFSGANVLTF.

The rearrangement links TRBV6-5 to TRBJ2-5; the D is unclear. Germline V gene lookup returns CDR1 MNHEY and CDR2 SVGAGI. Deletions cut 4 bases from V and 3 bases from J, with 12 bases between. CDR3 length equals 14 residues. Here the CDR3 reads CASSSPDLKETQYF. The CDR3 region has the DNA TGTGCCAGCAGTTCCCCGGACCTAAAAGAGACCCAGTACTTC.